This T cell receptor beta chain appears in the sequencing data of a study of blood T cell repertoires in COVID-19 (dated by TCRdb to 2019 to 2021). For the wider study: Samples covering the acute and convalescent phases of COVID-19 were provided by collaborators in the United States, Italy and Spain. The repertoires were released in a freely available public database intended as a resource for research on the immune response to SARS-CoV-2. HLA class I and class II types, where available, came from metadata supplied by the sample provider rather than from assay-based typing. The samples were drawn from two sources: the first 160 participants of the ongoing ImmuneRACE study, and over 1,000 subjects contributed by 6 global collaborators. A de-identified subject ID, COVID-19 status, age in years and sex were almost always included in the sample metadata. The prospective study material was composed of cDNA or gDNA derived from T cells, B-cell-depleted T cells, or PBMCs. Subjects who had been exposed to COVID-19, were actively infected with it, or had recovered from it provided the deeply sampled blood TCRbeta repertoires that made up the dataset. Overall results and qualifications from the work: The amount of clinical and demographic metadata varied by source and participant and was provided uncurated.

The CDR3, cysteine through phenylalanine, is 15 amino acids long. This entry keeps only the CDR3 DNA: 45 bases, framed from base 1. The germline V gene yields SGHRS for CDR1 and YFSETQ for CDR2. V loses 0 bases of germline sequence and J loses 0 bases, and the interval between the two ends is 6 bases. Whole blood was collected in K2EDTA tubes by collaborating institutions according to the institutions' own protocols. Collaborator samples were shipped for TCRbeta analysis as frozen whole blood, isolated PBMCs, or DNA extracted from either sample type. TCRbeta CDR3 regions were amplified from genomic DNA using the immunoSEQ Assay, a bias-controlled multiplex PCR. In the original analysis: Within the assay, amplification of reference gene primers was used to estimate how many nucleated cells each sample contained. To quantify the absolute abundance of each unique TCRbeta CDR3 rearrangement, sequence reads were collapsed and filtered. For each sample, productive Simpson clonality was calculated as the square root of Simpson's diversity index over productive rearrangements. TCRdb limited this immuneACCESS table to in-frame rearrangements with V and J called. A share of clones is missing; checked studies link under half to unresolved V genes, and the rest is unexplained. V, J and clone size derive from that table, while D and trimming were established from the DNA sequence. The sample includes 80,000 to 90,000 clones, with more than 60% observed a single time. The top ten constitute approximately 11% of the sample.

Regarding this clone: The clone's antigen remains unknown. No much larger clone exists at a distance of one base, and base qualities are not known.

Sequencing input: peripheral blood. This TCR was sampled from a man aged 65 to 79 with acute or convalescent COVID-19. The chain couples TRBV5-1 to TRBJ2-2; no confident D gene assignment can be made. The DNA sequence is as follows: TGCGCCAGCAGCTTGGGACACTCGAACACCGGGGAGCTGTTTTTT. It specifies CASSLGHSNTGELFF.